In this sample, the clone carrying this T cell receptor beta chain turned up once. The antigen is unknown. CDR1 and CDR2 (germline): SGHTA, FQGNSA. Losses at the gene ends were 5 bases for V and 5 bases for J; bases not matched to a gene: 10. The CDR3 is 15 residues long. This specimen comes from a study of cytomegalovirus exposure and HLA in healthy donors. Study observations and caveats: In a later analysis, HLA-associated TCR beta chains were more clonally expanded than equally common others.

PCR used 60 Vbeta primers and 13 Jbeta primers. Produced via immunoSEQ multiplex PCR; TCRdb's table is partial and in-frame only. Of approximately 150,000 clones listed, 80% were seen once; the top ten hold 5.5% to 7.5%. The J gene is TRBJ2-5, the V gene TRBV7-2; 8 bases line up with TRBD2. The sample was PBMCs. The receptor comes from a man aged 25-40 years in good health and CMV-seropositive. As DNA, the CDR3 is TGTGCCAGCAGCCCTACCGGGGGGGGTGGGGAGACCCAGTACTTC. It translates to CASSPTGGGGETQYF. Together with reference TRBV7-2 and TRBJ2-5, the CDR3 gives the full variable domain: GAGVSQSPSNKVTEKGKDVELRCDPISGHTALYWYRQSLGQGLEFLIYFQGNSAPDKSGLPSDRFSAERTGGSVSTLTIQRTQQEDSAVYLCASSPTGGGGETQYFGPGTRLLVL.